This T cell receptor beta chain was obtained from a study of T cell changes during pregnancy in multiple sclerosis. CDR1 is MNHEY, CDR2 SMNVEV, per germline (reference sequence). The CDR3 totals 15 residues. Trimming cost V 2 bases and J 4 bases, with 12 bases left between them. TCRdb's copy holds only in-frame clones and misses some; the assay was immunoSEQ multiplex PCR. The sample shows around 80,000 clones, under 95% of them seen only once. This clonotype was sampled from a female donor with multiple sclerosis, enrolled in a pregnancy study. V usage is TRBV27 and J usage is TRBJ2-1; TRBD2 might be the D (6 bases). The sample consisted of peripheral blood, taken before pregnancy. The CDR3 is CASSLTAGIYNEQFF. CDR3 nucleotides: TGTGCCAGCAGTTTAACGGCGGGAATTTACAATGAGCAGTTCTTC.